This section outlines one T cell receptor (beta chain) sequence together with its context. This entry is derived from a study of blood T cell repertoires in COVID-19. The V segment lost 7 bases and the J segment 4 bases; nucleotides outside the gene matches: 9. Per germline, CDR1 MNHEY and CDR2 SVGAGI. The CDR3 is 15 amino acids. Produced via immunoSEQ multiplex PCR; TCRdb's table is partial and in-frame only. The table lists about 77,000 clones, 88% of them singletons. This clonotype originated in an elderly woman with acute or convalescent COVID-19. Sequencing was performed on peripheral blood. The chain joins TRBV6-5 to TRBJ2-5; the match to TRBD2 covers 10 bases. CDR3 DNA sequence: TGTGCCAGCACCAAGCTAGCGGGAGACTCAGAGACCCAGTACTTC. This encodes CASTKLAGDSETQYF.